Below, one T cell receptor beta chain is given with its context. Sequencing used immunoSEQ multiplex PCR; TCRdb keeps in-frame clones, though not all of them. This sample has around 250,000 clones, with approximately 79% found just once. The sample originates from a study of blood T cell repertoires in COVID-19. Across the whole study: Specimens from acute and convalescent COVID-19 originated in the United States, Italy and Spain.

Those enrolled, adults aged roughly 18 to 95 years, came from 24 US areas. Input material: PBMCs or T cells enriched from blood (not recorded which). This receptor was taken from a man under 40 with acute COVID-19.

The CDR3 protein is CASRDGQGASYGYTF. As DNA, the CDR3 is TGTGCCAGCAGGGACGGACAGGGGGCCAGCTATGGCTACACCTTC. The V gene is TRBV2, the J gene TRBJ1-2; 11 nucleotides agree with TRBD1. Germline assignment: CDR1 SNHLY and CDR2 FYNNEI. CDR3 length: 15 amino acids. V shed 6 bases and J 4 bases; nucleotides not matched to a gene: 7.